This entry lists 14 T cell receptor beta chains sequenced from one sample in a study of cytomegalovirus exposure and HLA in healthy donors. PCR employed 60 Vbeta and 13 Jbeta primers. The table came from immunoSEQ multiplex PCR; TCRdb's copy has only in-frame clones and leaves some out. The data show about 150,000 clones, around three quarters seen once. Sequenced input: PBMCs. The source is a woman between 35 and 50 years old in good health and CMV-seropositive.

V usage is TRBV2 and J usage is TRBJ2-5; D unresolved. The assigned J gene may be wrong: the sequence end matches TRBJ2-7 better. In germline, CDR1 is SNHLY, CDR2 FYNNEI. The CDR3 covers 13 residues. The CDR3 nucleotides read TGTGCCAGCAGTGAAGGGTTCTCCTACGAGCAGTACTTC. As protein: CASSEGFSYEQYF.

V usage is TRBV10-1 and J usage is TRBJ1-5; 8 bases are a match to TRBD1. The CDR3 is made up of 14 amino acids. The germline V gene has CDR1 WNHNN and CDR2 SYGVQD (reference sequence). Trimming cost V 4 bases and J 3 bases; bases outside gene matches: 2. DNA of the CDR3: TGCGCCAGCAGTGCTCAGGGGGCCAATCAGCCCCAGCATTTT. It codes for CASSAQGANQPQHF.

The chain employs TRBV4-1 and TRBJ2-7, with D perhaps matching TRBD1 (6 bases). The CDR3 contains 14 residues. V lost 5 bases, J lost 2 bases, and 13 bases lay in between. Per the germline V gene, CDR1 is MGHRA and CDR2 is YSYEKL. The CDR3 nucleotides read TGCGCCAGCAGCACCCGACAGGAAGCCTACGAGCAGTACTTC. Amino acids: CASSTRQEAYEQYF.

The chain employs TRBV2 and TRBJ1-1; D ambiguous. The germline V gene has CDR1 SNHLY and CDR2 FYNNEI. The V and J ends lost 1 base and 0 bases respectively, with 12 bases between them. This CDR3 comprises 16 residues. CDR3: CASSEDEGTMNTEAFF. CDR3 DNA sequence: TGTGCCAGCAGTGAAGACGAGGGAACCATGAACACTGAAGCTTTCTTT.

The CDR3: CASSTSGLAGGLLVNEQFF. The CDR3 coding sequence is TGTGCCAGCAGCACATCGGGACTAGCGGGGGGACTCCTAGTCAATGAGCAGTTCTTC. V is TRBV21-1 and J is TRBJ2-1; the DNA was not used to check the table's D call, TRBD2. TRBV21-1 is shown as a pseudogene. The CDR3 consists of 19 residues.

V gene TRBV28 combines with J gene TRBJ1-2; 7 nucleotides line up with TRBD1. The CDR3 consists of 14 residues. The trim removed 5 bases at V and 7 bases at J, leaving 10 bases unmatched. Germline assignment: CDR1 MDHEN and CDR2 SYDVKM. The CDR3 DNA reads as TGTGCCAGCAGTCGAGGACAGGCGGGGCGTGGCTACACCTTC. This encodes CASSRGQAGRGYTF.

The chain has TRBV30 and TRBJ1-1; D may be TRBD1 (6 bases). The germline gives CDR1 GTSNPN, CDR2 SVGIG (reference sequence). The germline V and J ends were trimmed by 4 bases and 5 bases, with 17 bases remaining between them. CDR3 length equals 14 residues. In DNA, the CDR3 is TGTGCCTGGACCGGACAGCCAACAACGACTGAAGCTTTCTTT. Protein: CAWTGQPTTTEAFF.

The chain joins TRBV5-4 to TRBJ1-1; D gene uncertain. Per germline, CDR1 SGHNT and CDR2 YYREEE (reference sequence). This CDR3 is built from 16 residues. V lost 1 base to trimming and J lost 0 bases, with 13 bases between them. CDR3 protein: CASSLLLSSLNTEAFF. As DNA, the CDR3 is TGTGCCAGCAGCTTGCTTCTATCGTCTCTGAACACTGAAGCTTTCTTT.

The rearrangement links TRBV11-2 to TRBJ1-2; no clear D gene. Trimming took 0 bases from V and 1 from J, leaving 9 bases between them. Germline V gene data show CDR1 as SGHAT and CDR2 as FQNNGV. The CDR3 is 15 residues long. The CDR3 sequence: CASSLDITGNYGYTF. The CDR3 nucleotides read TGTGCCAGCAGCTTAGATATAACTGGTAACTATGGCTACACCTTC.

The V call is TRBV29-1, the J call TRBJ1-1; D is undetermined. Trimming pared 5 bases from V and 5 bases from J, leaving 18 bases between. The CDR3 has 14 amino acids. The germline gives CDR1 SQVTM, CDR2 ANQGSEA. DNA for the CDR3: TGCAGCGTTCTCGGAATGGGCGGGATGACTGAAGCTTTCTTT. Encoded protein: CSVLGMGGMTEAFF.

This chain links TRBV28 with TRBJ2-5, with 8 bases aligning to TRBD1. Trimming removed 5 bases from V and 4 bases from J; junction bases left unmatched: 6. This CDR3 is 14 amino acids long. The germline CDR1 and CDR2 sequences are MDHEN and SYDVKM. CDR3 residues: CASSPQGVGETQYF. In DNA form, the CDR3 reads TGTGCCAGCAGTCCACAGGGGGTAGGAGAGACCCAGTACTTC.

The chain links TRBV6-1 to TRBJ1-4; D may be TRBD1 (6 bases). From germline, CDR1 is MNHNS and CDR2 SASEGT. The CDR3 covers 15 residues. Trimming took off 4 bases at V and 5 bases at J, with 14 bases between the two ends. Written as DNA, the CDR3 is TGTGCCAGCAGTGGGACAGTGATTAGGAATGAAAAACTGTTTTTT. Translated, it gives CASSGTVIRNEKLFF.

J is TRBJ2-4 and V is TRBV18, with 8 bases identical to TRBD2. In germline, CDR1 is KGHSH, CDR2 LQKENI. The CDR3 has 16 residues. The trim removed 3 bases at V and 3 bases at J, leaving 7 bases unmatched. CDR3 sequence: CASSPTRGGLKNIQYF. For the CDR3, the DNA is TGTGCCAGCTCACCCACCCGGGGGGGGCTCAAAAACATTCAGTACTTC.

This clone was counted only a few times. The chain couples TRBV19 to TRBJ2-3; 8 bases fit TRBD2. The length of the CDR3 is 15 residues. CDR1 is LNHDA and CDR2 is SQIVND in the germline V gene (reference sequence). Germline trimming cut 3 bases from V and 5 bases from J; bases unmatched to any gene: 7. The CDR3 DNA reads TGTGCCAGTAGTATGACGGGGGGGCGTGTAGATACGCAGTATTTT. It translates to CASSMTGGRVDTQYF.